This passage covers 22 T cell receptor beta chains from one sample sequenced in a study of T cell repertoires in ileal Crohn's disease. Profiled with immunoSEQ multiplex PCR; TCRdb holds only in-frame clones, not every one. The sample yields tens of thousands of clones, about 81% seen once. Sequenced input: ileal tissue. These receptors originate from an adult with Crohn's disease.

The chain carries TRBV2 and TRBJ1-2, with D perhaps matching TRBD1 (5 bases). The V gene's germline CDR1 is SNHLY and CDR2 FYNNEI. Trimming left V 3 bases short and J 4 bases short, with 9 bases between. The length of the CDR3 is 13 residues. CDR3 nucleotides: TGTGCCAGCAGTGAGGTCAGGGTCTATGGCTACACCTTC. This encodes CASSEVRVYGYTF.

The rearrangement links TRBV7-6 to TRBJ2-6; D gene unclear. V lost 1 base and J lost 1, with 8 bases in between. Germline CDR1 reads SGHVS; CDR2 reads FNYEAQ. The CDR3 sequence is 16 residues long. CDR3 region: CASSLDSWSGANVLTF. CDR3 bases: TGTGCCAGCAGCTTAGATAGTTGGTCTGGGGCCAACGTCCTGACTTTC.

This clone was recorded only once. The chain joins TRBV7-2 to TRBJ1-6; tentative D call: TRBD1 (6 bases). The V end lost 5 bases, the J end lost 10 bases, and 18 bases lay between the germline ends. Germline V lookup: CDR1 SGHTA, CDR2 FQGNSA. This CDR3 is 15 amino acids long. The CDR3 loop reads CASSPFGKGVSPLHF. As DNA, the CDR3 is TGTGCCAGCAGCCCCTTCGGCAAGGGGGTATCACCCCTCCACTTT.

The V call is TRBV20-1, the J call TRBJ1-2; a possible D gene is TRBD1 (6 bases). The germline gives CDR1 DFQATT, CDR2 SNEGSKA (reference sequence). The CDR3 is 11 residues long. V lost 6 bases, J lost 6 bases, and 11 bases lay in between. The CDR3 coding sequence is TGCAGTGCCAGGGGCAGAGATGGCTACACCTTC. Translated: CSARGRDGYTF.

The chain joins TRBV7-9 to TRBJ2-5; 15 bases line up with TRBD2. CDR3 length equals 18 residues. Looked up from germline, CDR1 is SEHNR and CDR2 is FQNEAQ (reference sequence). J gave up 5 bases and V 5 bases, and 12 bases lay outside the gene matches. The CDR3 sequence is CASSRFGLAGGVTETQYF. The CDR3 DNA follows: TGTGCCAGCAGCCGATTTGGACTAGCGGGGGGGGTGACGGAGACCCAGTACTTC.

The CDR3 region has the DNA TGTGCCAGCTCACCGGGACAGGGGCCCTACGAGCAGTACTTC. This gives the protein CASSPGQGPYEQYF. The V and J genes are TRBV18 and TRBJ2-7, with 10 bases matching TRBD1. This CDR3 has 14 amino acids. The J segment lost 2 bases and the V segment lost 3 bases, leaving 1 base of the junction unmatched. Germline V gene sequence: CDR1 KGHSH, CDR2 LQKENI.

In this sample, this clone turned up once. The chain carries TRBV9 and TRBJ1-1, with D possibly matching TRBD1 (6 bases). Germline loops: CDR1 SGDLS, CDR2 YYNGEE. This CDR3 region has 15 residues. The V end lost 4 bases, the J end lost 0 bases, and 13 bases lay between the germline ends. The CDR3 bases are TGTGCCAGCAGCCCCCAGGGACAACTGAACACTGAAGCTTTCTTT. Amino acids: CASSPQGQLNTEAFF. The whole variable domain, filled in from reference TRBV9 and TRBJ1-1, reads DSGVTQTPKHLITATGQRVTLRCSPRSGDLSVYWYQQSLDQGLQFLIQYYNGEERAKGNILERFSAQQFPDLHSELNLSSLELGDSALYFCASSPQGQLNTEAFFGQGTRLTVV.

The chain uses TRBV6-5 and TRBJ1-1; 7 positions match TRBD1. The CDR3 is 13 amino acids. CDR1 and CDR2 from the germline V gene are MNHEY and SVGAGI. V lost 8 bases and J lost 4; bases outside the gene matches: 7. The CDR3 DNA follows: TGTGCCAGCGGAAAAACAGGGGTCACTGAAGCTTTCTTT. Its protein is CASGKTGVTEAFF.

In this sample, this clone turned up a few times. The genes are TRBV4-3 and TRBJ2-3; D perhaps matches TRBD1 (5 bases). The CDR3 runs 14 residues. V lost 2 bases and J lost 5, with 11 bases in between. The germline gives CDR1 LGHNA, CDR2 YSLEER. The DNA of the CDR3 is TGCGCCAGCAGCCAATCCCAGGGCATAGATACGCAGTATTTT. Its translation: CASSQSQGIDTQYF.

This clone was detected a few times. This chain connects TRBV19 to TRBJ1-5; D uncertain. In germline, CDR1 is LNHDA, CDR2 SQIVND (reference sequence). V dropped 4 bases and J dropped 0 bases, with 10 bases sitting between them. The CDR3 has 15 residues. The DNA for the CDR3 is TGTGCCAGTAGTAGTGTACAGATTAGCAATCAGCCCCAGCATTTT. Translated: CASSSVQISNQPQHF. Full variable domain (missing parts from reference TRBV19 and TRBJ1-5): DGGITQSPKYLFRKEGQNVTLSCEQNLNHDAMYWYRQDPGQGLRLIYYSQIVNDFQKGDIAEGYSVSREKKESFPLTVTSAQKNPTAFYLCASSSVQISNQPQHFGDGTRLSIL.

This clone was counted between two and nine times. V usage is TRBV25-1 and J usage is TRBJ2-7; tentatively, D is TRBD2 (5 bases). Germline V gene lookup returns CDR1 MGHDK and CDR2 SYGVNS. The CDR3 sequence is 13 residues long. Written as DNA, the CDR3 is TGTGCTTCCGAGGGTGCAGCAGGAGGCGAGCAGTACTTC. The encoded protein is CASEGAAGGEQYF.

The V gene is TRBV5-4, the J gene TRBJ2-7, with TRBD1 identical over 9 bases. Germline values: CDR1 SGHNT, CDR2 YYREEE (reference sequence). The V segment lost 1 base and the J segment 5 bases; nucleotides outside the gene matches: 13. The CDR3 has 17 amino acids. The CDR3: CASSLSPPGQGPDEQYF. The CDR3 bases are TGTGCCAGCAGCTTGTCACCTCCGGGACAGGGCCCCGACGAGCAGTACTTC. Supplemented by reference TRBV5-4 and TRBJ2-7, the full variable domain reads ETGVTQSPTHLIKTRGQQVTLRCSSQSGHNTVSWYQQALGQGPQFIFQYYREEENGRGNFPPRFSGLQFPNYSSELNVNALELDDSALYLCASSLSPPGQGPDEQYFGPGTRLTVT.

A few counts support this clone. The chain carries TRBV10-3 and TRBJ2-7, with a weak D call TRBD1 (6 bases). V shed 7 bases and J shed 4 bases, with 20 bases lying between them. The CDR3 is 15 amino acids. Germline-derived CDR1 and CDR2 are ENHRY and SYGVKD. In nucleotides, the CDR3 is TGTGCCATCACTACAAAAGCCGGGACACCATACGAGCAGTACTTC. This translates into CAITTKAGTPYEQYF.

The rearrangement uses TRBV6-6 and TRBJ1-2; D is unresolved. The CDR3 contains 14 residues. Germline CDR1 and CDR2: MNHNY and SVGAGI (reference sequence). V lost 0 bases, J lost 1 base, and 6 bases lay in between. The CDR3: CASSYSTYNYGYTF. In DNA form, the CDR3 reads TGTGCCAGCAGTTACTCGACATATAACTATGGCTACACCTTC.

The rearrangement joins TRBV5-1 to TRBJ1-1, with TRBD1 as a possible D gene (5 bases). CDR3 length: 12 residues. Looked up from germline, CDR1 is SGHRS and CDR2 is YFSETQ. The ends were cut back, 5 bases at V and 7 bases at J, with 12 bases in the middle. The CDR3 DNA follows: TGCGCCAGCAGGGGGTCAAGGGGTGAAGCTTTCTTT. Translated: CASRGSRGEAFF.

The V call is TRBV29-1, the J call TRBJ2-5; the D gene is possibly TRBD2 (7 bases). Germline V gene lookup returns CDR1 SQVTM and CDR2 ANQGSEA. V lost 4 bases to trimming and J lost 1 base, with 13 bases between them. The CDR3 loop spans 14 amino acids. The CDR3 region has the DNA TGCAGCGTTGGGCTTGGGGGGGCCCAAGAGACCCAGTACTTC. Translating gives CSVGLGGAQETQYF.

J is TRBJ2-5 and V is TRBV5-1; D is unresolved. The CDR3 length is 13 residues. Germline V gene sequence: CDR1 SGHRS, CDR2 YFSETQ. The V end was cut by 2 bases, the J end by 1 base, with 6 bases between. The CDR3 is CASSFLSQETQYF. The CDR3 DNA reads TGCGCCAGCAGCTTCCTATCCCAAGAGACCCAGTACTTC.

The chain combines TRBV4-2 with TRBJ2-7; a possible D gene is TRBD2 (7 bases). The CDR3 is 15 residues long. Germline CDR1 is LGHNA and CDR2 is YNFKEQ. V lost 1 base and J lost 4, with 14 bases in between. Here the CDR3 DNA reads TGTGCCAGCAGCCAAGTTTTCCGGGGGGCGTACGAGCAGTACTTC. Amino acids: CASSQVFRGAYEQYF.

This clone was seen only once. J is TRBJ2-7 and V is TRBV7-2; D might be TRBD1 (5 bases). V lost 2 bases, J lost 2 bases, and 16 bases lay in between. The length of the CDR3 is 16 residues. The germline CDR1 and CDR2 sequences are SGHTA and FQGNSA. CDR3 in amino acids: CASSLSSPDRTYEQYF. CDR3 bases: TGTGCCAGCAGCTTAAGTAGTCCCGACAGAACCTACGAGCAGTACTTC.

For the CDR3, the DNA is TGCGCCAGCAGCTTCGGTACGGGACAGGGTTATCATGGCTACACCTTC. Amino acids: CASSFGTGQGYHGYTF. The rearrangement joins TRBV5-1 to TRBJ1-2; 9 bases are shared with TRBD1. Trimming removed 2 bases from V and 6 bases from J; junction bases left unmatched: 11. The CDR3 is made up of 16 amino acids. Germline V gives CDR1 SGHRS, CDR2 YFSETQ.

This clone has only one observation. The chain has TRBV4-1 and TRBJ1-2; 8 bases match TRBD1. This CDR3 is built from 15 residues. Germline-derived CDR1 and CDR2 are MGHRA and YSYEKL. Unmatched junction bases numbered 8, after V lost 3 bases and J lost 5 bases. In DNA, the CDR3 is TGCGCCAGCAGCCAGGACAGGGTTCGGGAATATGGCTACACCTTC. This encodes CASSQDRVREYGYTF.

The chain joins TRBV7-6 to TRBJ2-7; 9 bases are a match to TRBD1. V lost 6 bases and J lost 0; bases outside the gene matches: 9. The CDR3 covers 16 residues. The V gene's germline CDR1 is SGHVS and CDR2 FNYEAQ. The CDR3 bases are TGTGCCAGCAGTCCTTCGGGGACAGGGTCCTCCTACGAGCAGTACTTC. Amino acid sequence: CASSPSGTGSSYEQYF.